This TCR beta chain derives from a study of T cell changes during pregnancy in multiple sclerosis. TCRdb keeps only in-frame clones here, not all; method: immunoSEQ multiplex PCR. This table holds approximately 60,000 clones, approximately 94% found once. In germline, CDR1 is MNHNY, CDR2 SVGAGI (reference sequence). V lost 7 bases, J lost 2 bases, and 18 bases lay in between. The CDR3 spans 15 residues. The rearrangement uses TRBV6-6 and TRBJ2-7, with D tentatively TRBD2 (5 bases). The source of this sequence is a female donor with multiple sclerosis, enrolled in a pregnancy study. The sample consisted of CD8+ T cells from peripheral blood mononuclear cells, taken in the third trimester of pregnancy. CDR3 region: CASTHGQPGTYEQYF. CDR3 coding DNA: TGTGCCAGCACTCACGGGCAACCGGGGACCTACGAGCAGTACTTC.